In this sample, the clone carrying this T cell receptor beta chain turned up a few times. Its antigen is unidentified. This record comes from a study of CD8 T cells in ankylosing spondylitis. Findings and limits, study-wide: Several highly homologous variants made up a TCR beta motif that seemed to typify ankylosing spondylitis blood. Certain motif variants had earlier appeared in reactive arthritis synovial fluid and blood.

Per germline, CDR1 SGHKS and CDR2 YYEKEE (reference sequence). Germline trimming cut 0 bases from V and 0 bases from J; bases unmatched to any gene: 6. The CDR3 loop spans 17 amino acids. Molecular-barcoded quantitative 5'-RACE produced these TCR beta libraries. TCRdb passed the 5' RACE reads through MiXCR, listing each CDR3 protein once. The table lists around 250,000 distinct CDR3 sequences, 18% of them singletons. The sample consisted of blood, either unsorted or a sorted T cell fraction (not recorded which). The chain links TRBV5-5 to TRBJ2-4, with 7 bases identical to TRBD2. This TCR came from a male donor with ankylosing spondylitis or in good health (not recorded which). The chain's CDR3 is CASSLAGSGLAKNIQYF. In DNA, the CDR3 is TGTGCCAGCAGCTTGGCCGGTAGCGGGCTAGCCAAAAACATTCAGTACTTC.